This TCR beta chain derives from a study of T cell clonality in common variable immunodeficiency. Study-wide points: CVID subjects had higher TCRbeta clonality than healthy controls, most marked in about a third. Repertoire-complication correlations in CVID were limited by patient heterogeneity. Fewer TCRbeta clones were shared among CVID subjects than controls.

Ten or more counts support this clone. Its antigen remains unidentified. The read gets to within 3 residues of the CDR3 end, and the germline J gene fills in the rest. CVID and control samples used equivalent genomic DNA input. TCRdb's table, derived via immunoSEQ multiplex PCR, lists solely in-frame clones and lacks some. Listed for the sample are 35,000 to 55,000 clones, none seen a single time. V was trimmed by 4 bases and J by 2 bases, leaving 12 bases between them. CDR3 length: 15 amino acids. Per germline, CDR1 MNHEY and CDR2 SVGEGT. The source is a person between 18 and 69 years old in good health. The chain couples TRBV6-2 or TRBV6-3 to TRBJ2-1; D is perhaps TRBD2 (6 bases). Sequencing was carried out using peripheral blood mononuclear cells. The sequenced CDR3 bases are TGTGCCAGCAGTTTCGGGCTAGCGACCTACAATGAG. Encoded protein: CASSFGLATYNE. The full CDR3 is CASSFGLATYNEQFF.